This TCR beta chain was sequenced for a study of shared clonotypes between healthy human individuals. Germline loops: CDR1 MDHEN, CDR2 SYDVKM. J was trimmed by 3 bases and V by 8 bases; bases with no gene match: 6. The CDR3 runs 14 residues. The method was immunoSEQ multiplex PCR; TCRdb's version includes in-frame clones alone and lacks a portion of them. The sample lists fewer than 650,000 clones; 70% to 80% were seen once. The specimen was PBMCs. The chain employs TRBV28 and TRBJ2-1; 8 bases are a match to TRBD2. The sequence was obtained from a woman between 40 and 50 years old in good health. Some clones in this sample may be carry-over from other donors' samples. CDR3: CASSQRENYNEQFF. The CDR3 nucleotides read TGTGCCAGCTCCCAGCGGGAGAACTACAATGAGCAGTTCTTC.